In its sample, the clone carrying this T cell receptor beta chain was seen a few times. Possible read error: a much larger clone is one base away. This sample is part of a study of beta chain features in type 1 diabetes. The CDR3 spans 11 residues. Germline values: CDR1 SGHAT, CDR2 FQDESV (reference sequence). V was clipped by 5 bases and J by 4 bases, with 3 bases between them. Expressed TCRB transcripts were sequenced after all isolated RNA was converted to cDNA. Measured with immunoSEQ multiplex PCR; TCRdb has only the in-frame clones, and not every one. Of over 300,000 clones in the sample, less than 9.5% were seen once.

The TCR originated in a woman between 18 and 29 years old in good health. The V and J genes are TRBV11-1 and TRBJ2-1; D gene unclear. Sample: central memory CD4+ T cells from blood. This CDR3 is CASSQYNEQFF. CDR3 coding DNA: TGTGCCAGCAGCCAGTACAATGAGCAGTTCTTC. Based on the CDR3 plus reference TRBV11-1 and TRBJ2-1, the full variable domain is EAEVAQSPRYKITEKSQAVAFWCDPISGHATLYWYRQILGQGPELLVQFQDESVVDDSQLPKDRFSAERLKGVDSTLKIQPAELGDSAMYLCASSQYNEQFFGPGTRLTVL.